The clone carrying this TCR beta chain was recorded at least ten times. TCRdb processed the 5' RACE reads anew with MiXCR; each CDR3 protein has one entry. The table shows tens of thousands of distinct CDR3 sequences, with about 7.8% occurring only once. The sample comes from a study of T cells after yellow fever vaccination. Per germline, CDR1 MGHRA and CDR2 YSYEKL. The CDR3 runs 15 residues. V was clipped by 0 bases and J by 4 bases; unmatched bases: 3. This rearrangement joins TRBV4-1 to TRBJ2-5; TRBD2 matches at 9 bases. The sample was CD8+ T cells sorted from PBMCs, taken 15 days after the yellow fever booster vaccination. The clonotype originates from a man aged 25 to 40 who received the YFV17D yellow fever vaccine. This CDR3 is CASSQEAGGLETQYF. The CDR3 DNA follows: TGCGCCAGCAGCCAAGAGGCGGGAGGGTTAGAGACCCAGTACTTC.